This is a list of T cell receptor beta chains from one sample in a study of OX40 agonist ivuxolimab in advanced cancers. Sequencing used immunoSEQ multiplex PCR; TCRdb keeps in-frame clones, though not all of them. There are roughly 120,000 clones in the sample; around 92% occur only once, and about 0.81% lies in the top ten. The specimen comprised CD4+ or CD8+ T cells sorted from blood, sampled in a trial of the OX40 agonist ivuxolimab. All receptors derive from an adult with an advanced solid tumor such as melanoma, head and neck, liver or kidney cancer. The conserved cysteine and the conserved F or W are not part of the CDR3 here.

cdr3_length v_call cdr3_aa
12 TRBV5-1 ASSSAGFTDTQY
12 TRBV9 ASSVGTSGRARF
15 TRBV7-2 ASSRSSGSDYQETQY
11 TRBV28 ASLTPGLSKLF
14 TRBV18 ASSPGTSGSWNEQF
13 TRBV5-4 ASSSLEGSYNEQF
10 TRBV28 ASSLGNQPQH
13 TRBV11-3 ASSLAPSSGNTIY
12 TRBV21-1 ASSQGQMNTEAF
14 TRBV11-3 ASSLVREGPFYEQF
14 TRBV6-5 ASSYSDYLGPYEQY
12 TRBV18 ASSTGTGLYEQY
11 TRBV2 ASTLQGNTEAF
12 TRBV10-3 AISESSGNQPQH
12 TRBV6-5 ASSSPRDRDGYT
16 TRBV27 ASSLVGGGAGTSYEQY
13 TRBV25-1 ASSEGTVSGNTIY
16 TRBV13 ASSLGDDGGGFSYEQY
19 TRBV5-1 ARKVEEYTADLLSYNSPLH
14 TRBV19 ASSIFSEPTNEKLF
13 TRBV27 ASTPRLAGGGGQF
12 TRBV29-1 SVEDRTGRNEQF
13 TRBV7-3 ASSLRREGYNEQF
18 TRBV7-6 ASSLRWKLGDGASTDTQY
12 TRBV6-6 ASRGTSFYNEQF
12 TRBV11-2 ASILDGQGVGYT
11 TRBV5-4 ASSLTPGETQY
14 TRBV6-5 ASSYSTRASSYEQY
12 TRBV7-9 ASSQAGPTGELF
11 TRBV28 ASTTPGGYEQY
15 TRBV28 ASSPPQGIEAGNIQY
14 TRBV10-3 AISEPDQSTGYEQY
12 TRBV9 ASSGSGGGSPLH
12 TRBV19 ASSIQAGSGGYT
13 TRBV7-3 ASSPGPSHTDTQY
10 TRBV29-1 SVQGGNYGYT
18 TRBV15 ATSRGLLAGVNERTDTQY
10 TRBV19 ASSNYRDEQY
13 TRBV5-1 ASSLEPTNSYEQY
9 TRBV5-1 ASSSTTEQY
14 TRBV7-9 ASSLRGQGRFEKLF
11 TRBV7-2 ASSLTAGYEQY
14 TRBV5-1 ASSFDGQVNTGELF
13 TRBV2 ASRGTSGSSYEQY
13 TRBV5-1 ASSLFRGTNEKLF
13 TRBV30 AWSLIPAPGEKLF
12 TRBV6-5 ASRPGLAGDEQY
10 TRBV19 ASSVGYNEQF
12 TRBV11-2 ASTGSSGAIEQF
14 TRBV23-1 ASWTAGTSEHNEQF
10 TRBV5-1 ASSLEGYGYT
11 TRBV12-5 ASGLGQGNTIY
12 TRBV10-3 AITTEASGNTIY
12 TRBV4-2 ASSPGQTLYGYT
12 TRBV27 ASSPATGQETQY
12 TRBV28 ASSQPGQGSGYT
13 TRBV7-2 ASSLPPSLKNIQY
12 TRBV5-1 ASSLVTGRETQY
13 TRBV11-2 ASSLEKAGLYGYT